This T cell receptor beta chain was obtained from a study of patients and donors after allogeneic stem cell transplantation. Germline V gene lookup returns CDR1 MNHNY and CDR2 SVGAGI (reference sequence). The CDR3 spans 11 residues. The V gene lost 8 bases and the J gene lost 7 bases, with 9 bases spanning the gap. A single record per CDR3 protein comes from TCRdb applying MiXCR to the RT-PCR reads. The profile shows about 410,000 distinct CDR3 sequences, approximately 16% of them singletons. The source material was blood, either unsorted or a sorted T cell fraction (not recorded which). The origin of this receptor is a human donor who was either an allogeneic HSCT recipient or a stem cell or donor lymphocyte infusion donor (not recorded which). It is not recorded whose cells these are; they may come from a transplant donor. V and J are TRBV6-6 and TRBJ2-1; unclear D gene. This CDR3 reads CASLSWNEQFF. CDR3 in DNA: TGTGCCAGCCTAAGCTGGAATGAGCAGTTCTTC.